This TCR beta chain was identified during a study of cytomegalovirus exposure and HLA in healthy donors (dated by TCRdb to the late 2010s). In the study overall: An earlier analysis of some 500 of the donors reported 250 to 300 Gb of sequence data and around 120 million unique TCR beta sequences from roughly 180 million T cells. An earlier analysis of several hundred of the donors applied high-throughput TCR beta sequencing to assess whether each TCR beta V gene segment acted as functional or pseudogenic. A later genetic analysis took genome-wide SNP genotypes for about 55% of the 666 donors and used that subset as a discovery cohort. HLA typing covered class I and class II loci at four-digit resolution. Across 398 genotyped donors of the cohort, an average of roughly 250,000 unique TCR beta nucleotide sequences per donor were sequenced, and approximately 19% of those sequences were non-productive. To predict cytomegalovirus infection status, the study combined high-throughput TCR immunosequencing, statistical association of individual TCRs with disease status, and machine learning. Along with the approximately 700-subject first cohort, a separate validation cohort of over 90 different subjects was used. Donor age, sex, ethnicity and CMV serostatus were compiled alongside the repertoire data. Every discovery cohort repertoire had been produced on one sequencing platform. The number of typed donors differed by locus: 629-630 for A, B, C, DRB1 and DQB1; some 500 for DQA1; 600 to 610 for DPA1; and roughly 490 for DPB1. Rather than using new phenotypic data, the later analysis identified candidate immune exposures from TCR beta sequences and from how often those sequences occurred across donors. The study used immunosequencing to profile the T cell repertoires of approximately 630 subjects and linked those repertoires to cytomegalovirus serostatus. An early release covering roughly 600 HLA-typed donors comprised 250 to 350 gigabases of sequencing data and around 80 million unique TCR sequences. Four or five DR-DQ haplotypes were treated as single units for association and clustering because of strong linkage in the cohort. The study was designed to test whether signatures of past pathogen exposure could be identified by cataloging public T cell receptors. A later analysis re-examined previously published TCR beta repertoires from more than 550 donors and added high-resolution HLA genotyping to investigate patterns of TCR occurrence. Of the roughly 410 genotyped donors, roughly 80% were placed in the genetic ancestry cluster associated with self-reported Caucasian donors.

Broad study findings and their caveats: The classifier was reported to diagnose cytomegalovirus status with high specificity and sensitivity in both the original and validation cohorts. Assigning TCR associations to individual alleles was difficult when HLA alleles, especially DR and DQ, strongly co-occurred. It was suggested by the authors that the approach could potentially be generalized to other disease states and immunological phenotypes. For the cohort, immune exposure information was limited to CMV serostatus. Correlated functional status among segregating V segments might be attributable to linkage disequilibrium, but an unknown experimental factor could not be ruled out. Most CMV-associated TCR beta chains appeared to be HLA-restricted in a later analysis, and the HLA associations seemed to be driven largely by CMV exposure. A few of the identified cytomegalovirus-associated TCR beta chains were confirmed in vitro to be specific for cytomegalovirus antigens. The 87-base-pair reads could not distinguish some IMGT-functional V segments, including TRBV6-2 and TRBV6-3, so those segments were excluded. Only TCR beta chains were sequenced in this cohort, and the absence of alpha or paired-chain data limited detectable features. Most TCR sequences were observed very rarely across donors, whereas some public TCRs were present in many individuals. In a later analysis, TCR association rates were found to vary across HLA loci, with the most associated TCRs seen for DRB1 alleles and the fewest for HLA-C alleles. In an earlier analysis of around 600 of the donors, most TCR beta V segments appeared in productive rearrangements about 90% or about 30% of the time, broadly matching IMGT annotations. Because some donors lacked HLA typing at each locus, the association tests relied only on the typed subset. Roughly uniform sequencing depth across donors was assumed in presence/absence analyses, although this assumption may not hold. A later analysis found that HLA-associated TCR beta chains were more clonally expanded and had lower generation probabilities than equally common non-associated chains. In a later analysis, several top co-occurrence clusters were reported to appear linked to parvovirus B19, influenza, CMV and Epstein-Barr virus. A later genetic analysis associated a missense DCLRE1C variant with V-gene and J-gene trimming of TCR beta chains, and an independent cohort replicated the association. Specific HLA alleles were associated with over 15,000 TCR beta sequences at a false discovery rate of 0.05 in a later analysis. A total of some 180 TCR beta chains were listed by the study as associated with cytomegalovirus. A later genetic analysis reported fewer N-insertions in productive TCRs among donors in an Asian-associated ancestry cluster than the 666-donor mean. A further reported finding was that TCR beta sequences accurately predicted the HLA-A and HLA-B alleles for most subjects in the first cohort. A cluster of highly shared sequence variants was judged likely to be a technical artifact of the sequencing pipeline. About 17 rarely observed V segments, including chromosome 9 orphons, were excluded from the earlier analysis of approximately 600 of the donors because counts were too low.

Libraries were constructed by the immunoSEQ multiplex PCR assay. A mixture of 60 forward primers for TCR Vbeta segments and 13 reverse primers for TCR Jbeta segments was used in the multiplex PCR. The CDR3 region of rearranged TCR beta genes was amplified from genomic DNA by a multiplex PCR assay. Amplified TCR beta libraries were sequenced as 87-base-pair reads on the Illumina HiSeq System. As for the authors' bioinformatics: A later analysis tallied approximately 87 million unique TCR beta chains across the 666 repertoires, and about 12 million of those chains were shared by two or more donors. A nearest-neighbor algorithm error-corrected the raw reads and collapsed the reads into unique sequences, merging closely related sequences to remove PCR and sequencing errors. CDR3 sequences were aligned to IMGT reference sequences to assign V, D and J gene segments. For a sequence to be retained, a match of at least six nucleotides to both a V gene segment and a J gene segment was required. Rearrangements were classified as productive when the CDR3 lacked stop codons and remained in frame with V and J, and all other rearrangements were classified as non-productive. CDR3 was defined by IMGT convention, running from the second conserved V-encoded cysteine to the conserved J-encoded phenylalanine. The earlier analysis of 587 of the donors excluded any sequence lacking an unambiguous match to a single V gene segment. An earlier analysis of 500 to 600 of the donors classified V segments as functional when productive rearrangements were above 56.7% and as segregating when the standard deviation between donors was above 5%. A statistical classification framework was built for diagnosing cytomegalovirus status from the catalog of TCR beta chain sequences. In a later analysis, TCR nucleotide sequences were compared against IMGT/GENE-DB human TR gene sequences so that V and J genes could be assigned. Using the TCRdist pipeline, a later analysis assigned CDR3 sequences along with most-parsimonious VDJ recombination scenarios. In a later analysis, each TCR beta chain was defined by its CDR3 amino acid sequence together with its V-gene family, and reads lacking a unique V-gene family were excluded. In a later analysis, approximately 590 highly shared, low-generation-probability nucleotide sequences were removed to address suspected cross-contamination and a sequencing artifact. For each public chain, a later analysis derived a clonal expansion index from normalized ranks of inferred template counts within each repertoire. In a later analysis, generation probabilities were computed using a VDJ recombination model fitted to out-of-frame rearrangements, and the results were checked against IGoR. In a later analysis, hypergeometric tests were used to score TCR-TCR, TCR-HLA and TCR-CMV co-occurrence, with a repertoire-size bias correction applied to TCR pairs. To estimate false discovery rates, a later analysis permuted the HLA or CMV assignments 20 times. In a later analysis, co-occurring TCRs were grouped using DBSCAN, with TCRdist sequence similarity added in when clustering inside HLA-allele-positive subsets. Repertoires with fewer than 30,000 or more than 120,000 public chains were left out of co-occurrence clustering, as were five repertoires with anomalous nucleotide sharing. This immuneACCESS table, as held by TCRdb, lists in-frame sequences with V and J called but not all clones. Of the missing ones, under half trace to an unresolved V gene in checked studies; the others have no known cause. The V and J calls and clone size were taken over from that table, and D and trimming were inferred from the DNA. The sample's clone listing holds about 130,000 clones. Roughly 2% of the sample is held by the ten biggest clonotypes.

Reading the germline V gene gives CDR1 SGHRS and CDR2 YFSETQ. Trimming takes 2 bases off V and 5 bases off J; junction bases not matched to a gene: 15. Reading from cysteine to phenylalanine, the CDR3 counts 18 amino acids. Of all the DNA, just the CDR3 is kept, 54 bases in frame from base 1. The cohort comprised around 700 healthy bone marrow donors. Cohort members were all nominally healthy when sampled, although unrecorded immune exposures were likely present. The donor tested CMV seronegative, placing the donor among the 352 seronegative members of the cohort. Each donor provided a peripheral blood sample, and peripheral blood mononuclear cells were used for TCR beta sequencing. Genomic DNA was extracted from the blood cell samples with the Qiagen DNeasy Blood Extraction Kit. As to this clone: What this receptor recognizes is not known.

This sequence was found in an older woman in good health and CMV-seronegative. Input material: PBMCs. This receptor chain uses TRBV5-1 and TRBJ2-2, and 7 bases in between align with TRBD1. The DNA sequence reads TGCGCCAGCAGCTTAAGGGGAGAGGGGGCCCAGCGGACCGGGGAGCTGTTTTTT. Its product reads: CASSLRGEGAQRTGELFF.